The present T cell receptor beta chain was sequenced within a study of read filtering for tumor transcriptome and immune sequencing. Study-wide background: DNase treatment preceded whole-transcriptome library preparation.

Trimming shortened V by 7 bases and J by 4 bases, and 7 bases separated the two germline ends. Germline assignment: CDR1 SGHAT and CDR2 FQNNGV. The CDR3 has 12 amino acids. Molecular barcoded adaptors covering alpha/delta and beta/gamma chains were used on roughly 400 ng RNA. TCRdb re-called the reads with MiXCR, one entry per CDR3 protein. Of approximately 43,000 distinct CDR3 sequences in the sample, about an eighth were seen once. At the time of active disease, bone marrow was collected from every patient. The receptor was derived from a donor at least 40 years old with multiple myeloma. The J gene is TRBJ2-2, the V gene TRBV11-2; D is unresolved. Input material: a population of CD138-negative cells sorted from bone marrow. The CDR3 reads CASTYITGELFF. The DNA for the CDR3 is TGTGCCAGCACCTATATCACCGGGGAGCTGTTTTTT.